These 30 T cell receptor beta chains were sequenced from one sample in a study of T cells in Graves' hyperthyroidism and ophthalmopathy. Amplified TCR beta CDR3 regions derived from RNA transcripts. TCR CDR3 underwent first-round RT-PCR with the HTBI primer set. Using its own MiXCR run on the multiplex PCR reads, TCRdb lists one record per CDR3 protein. The sample records 300,000 to 450,000 distinct CDR3 sequences, approximately 14% being singletons. Sequencing was carried out using blood. The receptors originated from a woman in her sixties or seventies with Graves' hyperthyroidism.

This clonotype was recorded at least ten times. The gene calls are TRBV6-1 and TRBJ1-1, with D maybe TRBD1 (5 bases). This CDR3 is 13 amino acids long. Germline V gene sequence: CDR1 MNHNS, CDR2 SASEGT. V lost 5 bases, J lost 1 base, and 8 bases lay in between. CDR3 sequence (DNA): TGTGCCAGCAGTTATGACAGGAACACTGAAGCTTTCTTT. Protein product: CASSYDRNTEAFF.

The CDR3 is CASTIQGGVNSNQPQHF. The CDR3 bases are TGTGCCAGCACGATACAGGGGGGGGTAAATAGCAATCAGCCCCAGCATTTT. The chain employs TRBV2 and TRBJ1-5, with 8 bases lining up with TRBD1. The germline CDR1 and CDR2 sequences are SNHLY and FYNNEI. The V gene end was trimmed by 7 bases and the J gene end by 0 bases; junction bases not matched to a gene: 11. The CDR3 runs to 17 residues.

This clonotype was detected a few times. V is TRBV5-5 and J is TRBJ1-2, with a tentative D call TRBD1 (6 bases). The CDR3 extends over 14 amino acids. Germline V gene lookup returns CDR1 SGHKS and CDR2 YYEKEE (reference sequence). The V end was cut by 4 bases, the J end by 3 bases, with 13 bases between. The CDR3 loop is CASSPTGPHYGYTF. CDR3 nucleotide sequence: TGTGCCAGCAGCCCGACAGGCCCCCACTATGGCTACACCTTC. Full variable domain (rest looked up from reference TRBV5-5 and TRBJ1-2): DAGVTQSPTHLIKTRGQQVTLRCSPISGHKSVSWYQQVLGQGPQFIFQYYEKEERGRGNFPDRFSARQFPNYSSELNVNALLLGDSALYLCASSPTGPHYGYTFGSGTRLTVV.

The chain joins TRBV9 to TRBJ1-4; D unclear. Germline V CDR1 and CDR2: SGDLS, YYNGEE. V dropped 0 bases and J dropped 2 bases, with 14 bases sitting between them. This CDR3 region has 17 residues. The CDR3 loop reads CASSVGAAAPTNEKLFF. As DNA, the CDR3 is TGTGCCAGCAGCGTAGGTGCAGCGGCGCCCACTAATGAAAAACTGTTTTTT.

This clonotype has ten or more counts. This rearrangement joins TRBV11-2 to TRBJ2-4; no definite D call. The length of the CDR3 is 15 residues. CDR1 is SGHAT and CDR2 is FQNNGV in the germline V gene. The V and J ends lost 5 bases and 1 base respectively, with 12 bases between them. The CDR3 DNA is TGTGCCAGCAGCCTTGACCGGATCGCCAAAAACATTCAGTACTTC. Protein: CASSLDRIAKNIQYF. The complete variable domain, with remaining parts taken from reference TRBV11-2 and TRBJ2-4, reads EAGVAQSPRYKIIEKRQSVAFWCNPISGHATLYWYQQILGQGPKLLIQFQNNGVVDDSQLPKDRFSAERLKGVDSTLKIQPAKLEDSAVYLCASSLDRIAKNIQYFGAGTRLSVL.

This clonotype was counted many times. The chain links TRBV7-8 to TRBJ1-2; D possibly corresponds to TRBD1 (5 bases). The V gene's germline CDR1 is SGHVS and CDR2 FQNEAQ. The CDR3 loop spans 15 amino acids. The ends were cut back, 2 bases at V and 4 bases at J, with 14 bases in the middle. CDR3 residues: CASSLSTGWGYGYTF. The CDR3, as DNA: TGTGCCAGCAGCTTAAGCACAGGCTGGGGCTATGGCTACACCTTC.

Worth noting for this clonotype: With a much larger clone just one base away, this may be a read error. V is TRBV11-2 and J is TRBJ1-1; tentative D call: TRBD1 (5 bases). This CDR3 has 10 residues. Trimming took off 11 bases at V and 10 bases at J, with 14 bases between the two ends. Per the germline V gene, CDR1 is SGHAT and CDR2 is FQNNGV. The CDR3 reads CAGTGALAFF. The CDR3 DNA is TGTGCCGGCACTGGGGCATTAGCTTTCTTT.

This clonotype was found a few times. The chain uses TRBV6-2 or TRBV6-3 and TRBJ2-1; D is perhaps TRBD2 (6 bases). This CDR3 is built from 12 residues. Trimming removed 8 bases at V and 4 bases at J, with 9 bases between. Germline V gene lookup returns CDR1 MNHEY and CDR2 SVGEGT. The CDR3 here is CASRELYNEQFF. In DNA form, the CDR3 reads TGTGCCAGCCGGGAGCTTTACAATGAGCAGTTCTTC.

This clonotype has ten or more counts. V gene TRBV20-1 combines with J gene TRBJ1-1, with D possibly being TRBD1 (5 bases). The CDR3 runs 13 residues. Trimming shortened V by 5 bases and J by 5 bases, and 15 bases separated the two germline ends. Germline V gene lookup returns CDR1 DFQATT and CDR2 SNEGSKA (reference sequence). DNA of the CDR3: TGCAGTGCTCCGGACGGGGGGAGAACTGAAGCTTTCTTT. It yields the protein CSAPDGGRTEAFF.

For this clonotype: This may arise from a read error, as a much more abundant clone is one base away. The chain employs TRBV29-1 and TRBJ2-4; 7 bases map to TRBD1. Germline V gives CDR1 SQVTM, CDR2 ANQGSEA. The V segment lost 7 bases and the J segment 6 bases; nucleotides outside the gene matches: 9. The CDR3 sequence is 13 residues long. As DNA, the CDR3 is TGCAGCGCTGAGACAGGGACCCCAAACATTCAGTACTTC. Amino acids: CSAETGTPNIQYF.

This clonotype has only a few counts. This chain uses TRBV28 with TRBJ1-2; D is uncertain. V lost 6 bases and J 5 bases, leaving 22 bases between the germline ends. CDR3 length: 16 amino acids. CDR1 and CDR2 (germline): MDHEN, SYDVKM. CDR3 DNA sequence: TGTGCCAGCAGCGAGCGATGGGGTCACGGAGGGTATGGCTACACCTTC. Translating it yields CASSERWGHGGYGYTF.

This clonotype was recorded many times. The genes are TRBV7-3 and TRBJ2-7; TRBD2 agrees at 11 bases. CDR3 size: 16 residues. CDR1 and CDR2 from the germline V gene are SGHTA and FQGTGA. J lost 2 bases, V lost 4 bases, and 7 bases had no gene match. The CDR3 loop reads CASSSSGTSGTYEQYF. Here the CDR3 DNA reads TGTGCCAGCAGCTCCTCCGGGACTAGCGGAACCTACGAGCAGTACTTC. Full variable domain (remainder filled in from reference TRBV7-3 and TRBJ2-7): GAGVSQTPSNKVTEKGKYVELRCDPISGHTALYWYRQSLGQGPEFLIYFQGTGAADDSGLPNDRFFAVRPEGSVSTLKIQRTERGDSAVYLCASSSSGTSGTYEQYFGPGTRLTVT.

The V call is TRBV19, the J call TRBJ2-3, with TRBD2 identical over 9 bases. Germline V gene lookup returns CDR1 LNHDA and CDR2 SQIVND (reference sequence). This CDR3 is built from 15 residues. After removal of 1 base from V and 4 bases from J, the junction contained 3 bases not matched to a gene. CDR3 region: CASSIGGRDADTQYF. For the CDR3, the DNA is TGTGCCAGTAGTATAGGCGGGAGGGACGCAGATACGCAGTATTTT.

This clonotype was counted ten times or more. The chain combines TRBV7-2 with TRBJ2-2, with TRBD2 identical over 11 bases. CDR1 is SGHTA, CDR2 FQGNSA, per germline. V lost 4 bases, J lost 6 bases, and 13 bases stayed unmatched. The length of the CDR3 is 18 residues. CDR3 DNA sequence: TGTGCCAGCAGCTACAGACCGACTAGCGGGACTTCGGCCGGGGAGCTGTTTTTT. Its protein product is CASSYRPTSGTSAGELFF.

This clonotype appeared a few times. This chain connects TRBV2 to TRBJ1-6; maybe TRBD1 (5 bases). Germline loops: CDR1 SNHLY, CDR2 FYNNEI. The CDR3 spans 16 residues. Trimming stripped 5 bases from V and 5 bases from J, with 16 bases between. CDR3 sequence (DNA): TGTGCCAGCAGTCATACATACCAGGGCAATAATTCACCCCTCCACTTT. Residues: CASSHTYQGNNSPLHF.

This clonotype was found many times. V is TRBV19 and J is TRBJ1-1, with TRBD1 as a possible D gene (6 bases). The germline CDR1 and CDR2 sequences are LNHDA and SQIVND (reference sequence). The ends were cut back, 2 bases at V and 2 bases at J, with 9 bases in the middle. This CDR3 has 14 amino acids. The CDR3 reads CASSIRQANTEAFF. The CDR3 nucleotides are TGTGCCAGTAGTATAAGACAGGCTAACACTGAAGCTTTCTTT.

This clonotype was seen a few times. The chain employs TRBV5-1 and TRBJ2-7; possibly TRBD1 for D (5 bases). Germline V gives CDR1 SGHRS, CDR2 YFSETQ. The CDR3 runs 14 residues. Trimming left V 2 bases short and J 2 bases short, with 11 bases between. The CDR3 spells CASSFQGATYEQYF. CDR3 DNA sequence: TGCGCCAGCAGCTTCCAGGGTGCAACCTACGAGCAGTACTTC.

The gene calls are TRBV28 and TRBJ2-1, with 7 bases lining up with TRBD1. Losses at the gene ends were 4 bases for V and 0 bases for J; bases not matched to a gene: 9. The CDR3 runs 17 residues. CDR1 is MDHEN and CDR2 is SYDVKM in the germline V gene. The CDR3 nucleotides read TGTGCCAGCAGTTCCTCCGACTCAGGGGGCTCCTACAATGAGCAGTTCTTC. Amino acids: CASSSSDSGGSYNEQFF.

The chain links TRBV11-2 to TRBJ1-1; no clear D gene. V was clipped by 2 bases and J by 6 bases, with 10 bases between them. Germline CDR1 and CDR2: SGHAT and FQNNGV. The CDR3 spans 13 residues. For the CDR3, the DNA is TGTGCCAGCAGCTTACTGGGTGGAGCTGAAGCTTTCTTT. This encodes CASSLLGGAEAFF.

This CDR3 is CSAEGYRYNEQFF. The CDR3 nucleotides are TGCAGCGCCGAGGGGTACAGGTACAATGAGCAGTTCTTC. The V gene is TRBV29-1, the J gene TRBJ2-1, with D perhaps matching TRBD1 or TRBD2 (5 bases each). V was cut by 7 bases and J by 4 bases, with 14 bases left in between. Per the germline V gene, CDR1 is SQVTM and CDR2 is ANQGSEA. This CDR3 contains 13 residues.

This clonotype appeared many times. The V gene is TRBV24-1, the J gene TRBJ2-1, with D possibly being TRBD1 (5 bases). CDR1 and CDR2 (germline): KGHDR, SFDVKD. The CDR3 spans 16 residues. V gave up 3 bases and J gave up 0 bases, with 11 bases separating them. The CDR3 DNA sequence: TGTGCCACCAGTGATACCGACAGTAACTCCTACAATGAGCAGTTCTTC. As protein: CATSDTDSNSYNEQFF.

This sequence joins TRBV4-2 and TRBJ1-1; 8 bases map to TRBD1. This CDR3 contains 16 residues. Germline CDR1 and CDR2: LGHNA and YNFKEQ. V lost 0 bases to trimming and J lost 2 bases; unmatched junction nucleotides: 5. The CDR3: CASSQDSGGLNTEAFF. CDR3 DNA sequence: TGTGCCAGCAGCCAAGATTCAGGGGGCCTTAACACTGAAGCTTTCTTT.

This clonotype was recorded at least ten times. The chain has TRBV11-3 and TRBJ2-1; TRBD2 matches at 12 bases. With 4 bases clipped from V and 3 bases from J, the junction kept 7 bases outside the gene matches. This CDR3 contains 17 residues. From germline, CDR1 is SGHNT and CDR2 YENEEA. CDR3 protein: CASSSRTSGTYYNEQFF. The CDR3 nucleotides read TGTGCCAGCAGCTCCCGGACTAGCGGGACGTACTACAATGAGCAGTTCTTC. The variable domain in full, with the rest retrieved from reference TRBV11-3 and TRBJ2-1, is EAGVVQSPRYKIIEKKQPVAFWCNPISGHNTLYWYLQNLGQGPELLIRYENEEAVDDSQLPKDRFSAERLKGVDSTLKIQPAELGDSAVYLCASSSRTSGTYYNEQFFGPGTRLTVL.

There are a few counts of this clonotype. The chain recombines TRBV18 with TRBJ2-6, with D hard to call. V lost 2 bases to trimming and J lost 1 base, with 6 bases between them. The CDR3 length is 15 residues. From germline, CDR1 is KGHSH and CDR2 LQKENI. DNA of the CDR3: TGTGCCAGCTCACCATTGAAATCTGGGGCCAACGTCCTGACTTTC. Its translation is CASSPLKSGANVLTF.

The chain links TRBV18 to TRBJ2-2, with D hard to call. The V gene lost 0 bases and the J gene lost 8 bases, with 7 bases spanning the gap. Looked up from germline, CDR1 is KGHSH and CDR2 is LQKENI. This CDR3 region has 13 residues. The CDR3 DNA follows: TGTGCCAGCTCACCACCGGCTTTGGGGGAGCTGTTTTTT. Its protein is CASSPPALGELFF.

This chain joins TRBV20-1 and TRBJ2-3; D ambiguous. The V gene's germline CDR1 is DFQATT and CDR2 SNEGSKA (reference sequence). CDR3 length equals 12 residues. Trimming stripped 1 base from V and 6 bases from J, with 8 bases between. CDR3 DNA: TGCAGTGCTAGAGCTGTGGGGGATACGCAGTATTTT. Translation: CSARAVGDTQYF.

A few counts support this clonotype. V and J are TRBV20-1 and TRBJ2-7; D is unclear. The CDR3 extends over 16 amino acids. V was clipped by 1 base and J by 0 bases, with 16 bases between them. Looked up from germline, CDR1 is DFQATT and CDR2 is SNEGSKA (reference sequence). CDR3 DNA sequence: TGCAGTGCTAGAGCTCCTAGTGCCCAAAGCTCCTACGAGCAGTACTTC. Amino acids: CSARAPSAQSSYEQYF.

This clonotype was observed many times. The chain couples TRBV7-9 to TRBJ2-3, with 7 bases fitting TRBD1. Germline lookup yields CDR1 SEHNR and CDR2 FQNEAQ (reference sequence). Trimming cost V 1 base and J 6 bases; bases outside gene matches: 13. The CDR3 has 17 residues. CDR3 in amino acids: CASSLGDRLRPQDTQYF. The CDR3 DNA is TGTGCCAGCAGCTTAGGGGACAGACTGCGCCCTCAGGATACGCAGTATTTT.

This clonotype was seen at least ten times. This rearrangement joins TRBV11-2 to TRBJ2-1, with D possibly being TRBD1 (5 bases). V was cut by 6 bases and J by 6 bases, with 15 bases left in between. Germline CDR1 and CDR2: SGHAT and FQNNGV. CDR3 length equals 14 residues. The CDR3 reads CASRPGPWGNEQFF. In DNA form, the CDR3 reads TGTGCCAGCAGGCCAGGGCCTTGGGGCAATGAGCAGTTCTTC.

The chain is built from TRBV30 and TRBJ2-7; D might be TRBD1 or TRBD2, each matching 6 bases. V was cut by 8 bases and J by 9 bases, with 23 bases left in between. This CDR3 is 13 amino acids long. Germline values: CDR1 GTSNPN, CDR2 SVGIG (reference sequence). The CDR3 loop reads CASSPDAGQGQYF. CDR3 bases: TGTGCCAGCAGCCCTGATGCGGGACAAGGGCAGTACTTC.